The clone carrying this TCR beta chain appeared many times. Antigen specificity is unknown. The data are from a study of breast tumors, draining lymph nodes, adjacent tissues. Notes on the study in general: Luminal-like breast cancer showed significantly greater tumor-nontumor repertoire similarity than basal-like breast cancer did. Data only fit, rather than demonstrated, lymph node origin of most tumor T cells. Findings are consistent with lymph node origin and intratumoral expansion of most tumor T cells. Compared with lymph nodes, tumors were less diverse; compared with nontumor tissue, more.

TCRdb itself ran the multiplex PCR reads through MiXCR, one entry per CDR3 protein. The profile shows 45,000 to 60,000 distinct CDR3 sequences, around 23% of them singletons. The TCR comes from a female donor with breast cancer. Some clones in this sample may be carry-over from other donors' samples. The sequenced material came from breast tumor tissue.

CDR3 DNA: TGTGCCAGCAGCCTCGGACAGGGGGCCTACGAGCAGTACTTC. Its translation is CASSLGQGAYEQYF. The gene calls are TRBV3-1 and TRBJ2-7, with TRBD1 matching 10 bases. CDR3 size: 14 residues. Trimming at V came to 4 bases and at J to 2 bases, leaving 2 bases not matched to a gene. Looked up from germline, CDR1 is LGHDT and CDR2 is YNNKEL (reference sequence).